Each of the 15 T cell receptor beta chains below was sequenced from the same sample in a study of CD8+ T cells in alopecia areata. Sequencing relied on a cDNA template that was reverse transcribed from extracted RNA. The repertoire was sequenced with immunoSEQ multiplex PCR; TCRdb's copy has only in-frame clones and lacks some. This table has about 82,000 clones, roughly half appearing once. What was sequenced was NKG2D-high CD8+ T cells sorted from blood. The receptors originated from a human donor with alopecia areata.

The chain links TRBV4-3 to TRBJ2-5; weak D call: TRBD2 (6 bases). V was clipped by 1 base and J by 5 bases, with 14 bases between them. CDR1 is LGHNA and CDR2 is YSLEER in the germline V gene. This CDR3 region has 15 residues. CDR3 DNA: TGCGCCAGCAGCCAAGGTTCGGACGGAGGGGAGACCCAGTACTTC. This translates into CASSQGSDGGETQYF.

There are a few counts of this clone. The rearrangement links TRBV29-1 to TRBJ2-7; 8 bases align to TRBD1. The ends lost 7 bases at V and 6 bases at J; junction bases unmatched: 11. This CDR3 has 13 residues. Germline CDR1 SQVTM, CDR2 ANQGSEA. In DNA, the CDR3 is TGCAGCGCACAATCGACAGGGGACAGCGAGCAGTACTTC. Translated, it gives CSAQSTGDSEQYF.

As regards this clone: Since no conserved phenylalanine or tryptophan closes the CDR3, a read error is the likely cause. Because the CDR3's place on the DNA is in doubt, the DNA is left out and the CDR3 is given as listed by TCRdb. The chain has TRBV2 and TRBJ1-2; no DNA check was done on the table's D call, TRBD1. The CDR3 contains 11 residues when both ends are counted. The germline V gene encodes CDR1 SNHLY and CDR2 FYNNEI. This chain's CDR3 is CAGSKGTNHSL.

J is TRBJ2-5 and V is TRBV27, with TRBD2 identical over 9 bases. Germline values: CDR1 MNHEY, CDR2 SMNVEV (reference sequence). This CDR3 region has 15 residues. The J segment lost 1 base and the V segment lost 4 bases, leaving 4 bases of the junction unmatched. The CDR3 loop reads CASSSLAGLQETQYF. The CDR3, as DNA: TGTGCCAGCAGTTCCCTAGCGGGACTCCAAGAGACCCAGTACTTC.

This clone has just a few counts. V gene TRBV11-3 combines with J gene TRBJ2-3; D might be TRBD1 or TRBD2, each matching 5 bases. Germline assignment: CDR1 SGHNT and CDR2 YENEEA. The CDR3 length is 15 residues. The V and J ends lost 6 bases and 5 bases respectively, with 18 bases between them. CDR3 amino acids: CASRSRDQGEDTQYF. CDR3 DNA sequence: TGTGCCAGCAGGAGCCGGGACCAGGGTGAAGATACGCAGTATTTT.

This clone turned up a few times. The chain combines TRBV28 with TRBJ2-5; D not resolved. Trimming removed 5 bases at V and 5 bases at J, with 12 bases between. CDR3 length: 13 amino acids. Germline CDR1 and CDR2: MDHEN and SYDVKM. This chain's CDR3 is CASSPESGETQYF. The CDR3 DNA sequence: TGTGCCAGCAGTCCCGAATCCGGGGAGACCCAGTACTTC.

The J gene is TRBJ1-2, the V gene TRBV5-6; D perhaps matches TRBD1 (6 bases). CDR1 SGHDT and CDR2 YYEEEE come from the germline V gene. The CDR3 is 16 residues long. The V gene lost 1 base and the J gene lost 6 bases, with 19 bases spanning the gap. CDR3 nucleotides: TGTGCCAGCAGCTTGTATTCGGTATGGGGGGCGAATGGCTACACCTTC. The encoded protein is CASSLYSVWGANGYTF.

This clone was counted only a few times. This sequence joins TRBV29-1 and TRBJ1-2; D is unresolved. The V and J ends lost 6 bases and 7 bases respectively, with 12 bases between them. Germline V CDR1 and CDR2: SQVTM, ANQGSEA. The CDR3 is 11 residues long. CDR3 DNA sequence: TGCAGCGTCGACCTCAGCCGTGGCTACACCTTC. Protein: CSVDLSRGYTF. The full variable domain, with the rest looked up from reference TRBV29-1 and TRBJ1-2, is SAVISQKPSRDICQRGTSLTIQCQVDSQVTMMFWYRQQPGQSLTLIATANQGSEATYESGFVIDKFPISRPNLTFSTLTVSNMSPEDSSIYLCSVDLSRGYTFGSGTRLTVV.

The chain links TRBV29-1 to TRBJ2-7; either TRBD1 or TRBD2 may fit D (5 bases each). The CDR3 totals 12 residues. The germline gives CDR1 SQVTM, CDR2 ANQGSEA. Between the trimmed V and J ends, which lost 6 bases and 0 bases, there was a span of 9 bases. The CDR3 DNA reads TGCAGCGTGTGGGACGGCTCCTACGAGCAGTACTTC. Translation gives CSVWDGSYEQYF.

V is TRBV29-1 and J is TRBJ1-4; D is unclear. This CDR3 has 14 residues. CDR1 and CDR2 from the germline V gene are SQVTM and ANQGSEA. With 5 bases removed from V and 1 base from J, the gap between germline ends came to 11 bases. This chain's CDR3 is CSVWDFGTNEKLFF. Here the CDR3 DNA reads TGCAGCGTTTGGGATTTCGGAACTAATGAAAAACTGTTTTTT.

This clone has a handful of counts. CDR3 DNA: TGCAGCGTTGCCGAACCGACAGGACACTATGGCTACACCTTC. Amino acids: CSVAEPTGHYGYTF. The V gene is TRBV29-1, the J gene TRBJ1-2, with D maybe TRBD1 (6 bases). CDR1 and CDR2 from the germline V gene are SQVTM and ANQGSEA. The CDR3 has 14 residues. Trimming took off 4 bases at V and 3 bases at J, with 15 bases between the two ends.

V is TRBV29-1 and J is TRBJ1-2, with 7 bases matching TRBD1. Germline values: CDR1 SQVTM, CDR2 ANQGSEA. The CDR3 runs 14 residues. The J segment lost 8 bases and the V segment lost 5 bases, leaving 14 bases of the junction unmatched. The DNA for the CDR3 is TGCAGCGTTTACTTCGGGACAGCCTTTGGCGGCTACACCTTC. This encodes CSVYFGTAFGGYTF. The variable domain in full, with the rest retrieved from reference TRBV29-1 and TRBJ1-2, is SAVISQKPSRDICQRGTSLTIQCQVDSQVTMMFWYRQQPGQSLTLIATANQGSEATYESGFVIDKFPISRPNLTFSTLTVSNMSPEDSSIYLCSVYFGTAFGGYTFGSGTRLTVV.

This chain connects TRBV11-2 to TRBJ2-7; D gene ambiguous. Germline CDR1 SGHAT, CDR2 FQNNGV. There are 12 residues in the CDR3. Trimming left V 5 bases short and J 0 bases short, with 5 bases between. The CDR3 region is CASSVLSYEQYF. The CDR3 nucleotides are TGTGCCAGCAGCGTTCTCTCCTACGAGCAGTACTTC.

The chain couples TRBV27 to TRBJ1-1; TRBD1 might be the D (6 bases). The CDR3 totals 16 residues. Trimming removed 0 bases from V and 3 bases from J, with 14 bases in between. Germline V CDR1 and CDR2: MNHEY, SMNVEV (reference sequence). The CDR3 loop reads CASSLSMGDKYTEAFF. The CDR3 nucleotides read TGTGCCAGCAGTTTATCGATGGGGGACAAATACACTGAAGCTTTCTTT.

The chain joins TRBV27 to TRBJ2-1, with 7 bases lining up with TRBD1. Germline V gene sequence: CDR1 MNHEY, CDR2 SMNVEV (reference sequence). Trimming took 5 bases from V and 7 from J; bases not matched to a gene: 8. This CDR3 is 14 amino acids long. The CDR3, as DNA: TGTGCCAGCAGTACACCACAGGGGTCGAATGAGCAGTTCTTC. Translated: CASSTPQGSNEQFF.